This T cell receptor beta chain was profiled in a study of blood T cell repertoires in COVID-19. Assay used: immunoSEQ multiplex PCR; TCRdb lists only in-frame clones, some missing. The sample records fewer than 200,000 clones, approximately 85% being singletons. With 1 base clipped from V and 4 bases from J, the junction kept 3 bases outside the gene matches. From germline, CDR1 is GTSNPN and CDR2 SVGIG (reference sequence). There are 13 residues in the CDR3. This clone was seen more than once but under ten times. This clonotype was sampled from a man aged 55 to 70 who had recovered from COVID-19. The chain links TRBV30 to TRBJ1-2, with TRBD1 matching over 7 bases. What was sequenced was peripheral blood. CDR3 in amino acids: CAWSGQGSYGYTF. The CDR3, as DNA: TGTGCCTGGAGTGGACAGGGAAGCTATGGCTACACCTTC.